The T cell receptor (beta chain) under discussion was sequenced for a study of blood T cell repertoires in COVID-19. In the study overall: Material from acute and convalescent COVID-19 was sourced from the United States, Italy and Spain. T cells, B-cell-depleted T cells, or PBMCs supplied cDNA or gDNA.

Authors' processing steps: Amplification with reference gene primers provided the estimates of nucleated cell counts. Data came from immunoSEQ multiplex PCR; TCRdb stores just in-frame clones and leaves some out. The D gene and trimming were derived from the DNA, and the V and J assignments and clone size from that table. The data show fewer than 75,000 clones, roughly 80% seen once. The CDR3 runs to 16 residues. V was pared by 2 bases and J by 2 bases, with 13 bases between. Germline V gene data show CDR1 as KGHSH and CDR2 as LQKENI. The chain couples TRBV18 to TRBJ1-3; D is perhaps TRBD1 (5 bases). Sequenced: peripheral blood. The sequence came from a human donor in a cohort sampled during active COVID-19. The CDR3 nucleotides read TGTGCCAGCTCACCATTCAGGGACTTGGCTGGAAACACCATATATTTT. Its protein product is CASSPFRDLAGNTIYF.